This T cell receptor (beta chain) was recovered during a study of shared clonotypes between healthy human individuals (dated by TCRdb to about 2020). With regard to the full study: The cohort included a few men and a couple of women between 18 and 49 years of age. Per donor, three plates each were used for CD4 naive and CD4 memory, two for CD8 naive, and one for CD8 memory. The study deeply sequenced blood TCR repertoires of about 5 healthy adults to estimate repertoire size and the extent of clonotype sharing between individuals. Different laboratories and diverse techniques were used to prepare libraries and sequence TCR repertoires, to increase sequencing depth and limit assay-specific biases. Per donor, leukapheresis produced somewhere between about 0.94 and 9.5 billion PBMCs. Summary of the overall study and its limitations: Sampling was limited to blood, and TCR repertoires in tissue likely differ from TCR repertoires in blood. Compared with non-shared clonotypes, the clonotypes found in all four sorted-subset donors had higher generation probabilities. Based on pairwise subsampling, the degree of clonotype sharing among donors was expected to be affected by sequencing depth. Naive subsets generally had larger estimated clonotype richness than memory subsets. Because the study included only a small number of donors, the genetic and exposure-history diversity represented was limited. Rarefaction of sorted-subset datasets indicated incomplete sequencing despite the large sequencing depth. About 4.5% of naive CD4, 3% to 3.5% of naive CD8, about 2.5% of memory CD4, and 0.35% to 0.5% of memory CD8 clonotypes were shared across several donors.

Healthy HIV-negative adults with no recently reported acute infections or vaccinations were included as donors. Every donor was a Caucasian adult living in Nashville, Tennessee, USA. Magnetic negative selection was used to enrich CD4+ T cells, after which naive cells were positively selected on CD45RA and the negative fraction became the memory subset. Blood was collected by leukapheresis, and PBMCs were isolated by Ficoll-Histopaque density gradient centrifugation and then cryopreserved in liquid nitrogen vapor phase. Analytical flow cytometry was used to check the purity and quantity of each magnetically sorted T cell population. From each sorted fraction, genomic DNA was isolated and quantified by UV absorbance on a Nanodrop 2000c. Notes on this clone: Its antigen remains unidentified. It has no much larger one-base neighbor in the sample; base qualities were not kept.

TCR CDR3 regions were amplified from genomic DNA by multiplex PCR using the deep immunoSEQ assay. Genomic DNA extracted from each cell subset was distributed evenly over all wells of several immunoSEQ 96-well plates, and each plate served as one replicate. For sorted subsets, 150 to 200 ng genomic DNA, equal to tens of thousands of T cell genomes, was loaded into each replicate PCR. Purified libraries were measured with a Qubit 3.0 fluorometer, size-checked on a Bioanalyzer 2100, and measured again with the KAPA Library Quantification kit. A separate single-read 150-cycle Illumina NextSeq 550 flow cell was used to sequence each immunoSEQ 96-well plate. Per the authors' processing: Because the immunoSEQ output included only junctional sequences and no quality scores, the filtering could not be the same as the filtering used for full-length reads. Sequences were annotated with PyIR, a Python wrapper for IgBLAST v1.9, using IMGT germline references to assign V/J genes and CDR3. Reads with weak V/J assignments (E-value above 1e-6), missing CDR3, stop codons, out-of-frame junctions, or ambiguous translated residues were removed. V3J clonotypes were defined as sequences sharing the same inferred V gene, J gene, and CDR3 amino acid sequence. Percentage overlap between repertoires was calculated by dividing the number of shared unique clonotypes by the size of the smaller repertoire. Richness of each repertoire was evaluated using RTK rarefaction, the Chao1 estimator, and Recon v2.1 estimates of unobserved clonotypes. Generation probabilities for all TCRbeta clonotypes obtained by the gDNA method from a handful of donors were computed using OLGA. TCRdb carries this immuneACCESS record with in-frame sequences only. Its versions omit some clonotypes, under half of them owing to an unresolved V gene in the studies checked, with the rest unexplained. V and J calls and clone size are copied from that table; D and trimming were computed from the DNA. In all, the sample holds some 1.5 million clones, and around 95% of those were seen once. The ten largest account for roughly 1.2% of the sample.

The sequenced sample consisted of naive CD4+ T cells sorted from blood. This sample's cell subset or site label indicates: CD45RA+ positively selected. This TCR was sampled from a young man in good health.

The CDR3 region has the sequence CASSFLEGTNYNEQFF. The sequenced DNA is TGTGCCAGCAGTTTCCTCGAGGGTACGAACTACAATGAGCAGTTCTTC. The rearranged chain carries TRBV11-2 and TRBJ2-1; TRBD2 is a possible D gene, resting on 5 matching bases. V is shortened by 6 bases, J by 3 bases, and the region joining them spans 18 bases. The CDR3 starts with the cysteine, ends with the phenylalanine, and has 16 residues. Only the CDR3 DNA stays, 48 bases, in frame from base 1. CDR1 and CDR2 are read off the germline V gene as SGHAT and FQNNGV. Outside the CDR3, residues come from the reference TRBV11-2 and TRBJ2-1 proteins, so the full variable domain is: EAGVAQSPRYKIIEKRQSVAFWCNPISGHATLYWYQQILGQGPKLLIQFQNNGVVDDSQLPKDRFSAERLKGVDSTLKIQPAKLEDSAVYLCASSFLEGTNYNEQFFGPGTRLTVL.